This TCR beta chain derives from a study of blood T cell repertoires in COVID-19. About the research overall: The study drew acute and convalescent COVID-19 samples from the United States, Italy and Spain. PBMCs, B-cell-depleted T cells, or T cells were the source of the cDNA or gDNA that made up the material.

CDR3 length: 14 amino acids. The V end lost 6 bases, the J end lost 1 base, and 13 bases lay between the germline ends. In germline, CDR1 is MNHEY, CDR2 SVGAGI. In the original workflow: Amplification of reference gene primers provided the estimated nucleated cell counts. The assay was immunoSEQ multiplex PCR, and TCRdb's table has in-frame clones only and misses some. Clonal size and the V and J genes are those of that table, whereas D and trimming came from the DNA. The data hold about 180,000 clones, with about 83% observed a single time. This TCR came from a human donor in a cohort sampled during active COVID-19. The genes are TRBV6-5 and TRBJ2-7; tentative D call: TRBD1 (6 bases). The sequenced material came from peripheral blood. CDR3 amino acids: CASRDRSLSYEQYF. CDR3 in DNA: TGTGCCAGCAGAGACAGGTCCCTTTCCTACGAGCAGTACTTC.